These 21 T cell receptor beta chains share one sample of origin, sequenced in a study of cytomegalovirus exposure and HLA in healthy donors. Sequencing was performed with immunoSEQ multiplex PCR; in TCRdb, only in-frame clones are kept and a portion is missing. The sample has under 75,000 clones, approximately 95% seen once. What was sequenced was PBMCs. The receptors shown here come from a woman younger than 35 in good health and CMV-seropositive.

The V gene is TRBV7-9, the J gene TRBJ2-5; 7 bases align to TRBD2. V lost 1 base and J lost 4; bases outside the gene matches: 9. Germline-derived CDR1 and CDR2 are SEHNR and FQNEAQ (reference sequence). The CDR3 contains 16 residues. The CDR3 reads CASSLGTRGKRETQYF. CDR3 sequence (DNA): TGTGCCAGCAGCTTAGGGACGCGGGGGAAGAGAGAGACCCAGTACTTC.

The V and J genes are TRBV19 and TRBJ1-6; D uncertain. This CDR3 is 13 amino acids long. V lost 7 bases and J 8 bases, leaving 12 bases between the germline ends. Germline lookup yields CDR1 LNHDA and CDR2 SQIVND (reference sequence). In DNA, the CDR3 is TGTGCCAGTACAGTCTCCGGGGATTCACCCCTCCACTTT. Protein: CASTVSGDSPLHF.

CDR3 loop: CASSSSPGQGNEKLFF. The CDR3 DNA sequence: TGCGCCAGCAGCTCCTCACCGGGACAGGGGAATGAAAAACTGTTTTTT. The V and J genes are TRBV5-1 and TRBJ1-4; 10 bases fit TRBD1. CDR3 size: 16 residues. Trimming cost V 3 bases and J 5 bases; bases outside gene matches: 7. Germline lookup yields CDR1 SGHRS and CDR2 YFSETQ.

The chain combines TRBV27 with TRBJ1-1; 9 bases agree with TRBD1. With 4 bases clipped from V and 5 bases from J, the junction kept 8 bases outside the gene matches. Germline lookup yields CDR1 MNHEY and CDR2 SMNVEV (reference sequence). This CDR3 is 15 amino acids long. For the CDR3, the DNA is TGTGCCAGCAGTTCACGGAACAGGGGGCAAACTGAAGCTTTCTTT. This translates into CASSSRNRGQTEAFF.

This clone was seen a single time. The chain links TRBV9 to TRBJ2-1; the D is unclear. This CDR3 region has 14 residues. V lost 0 bases and J 9 bases, leaving 13 bases between the germline ends. Per germline, CDR1 SGDLS and CDR2 YYNGEE. The CDR3 DNA follows: TGTGCCAGCAGCGTAGGGCAGCTAGTTTCTGAGCAGTTCTTC. As protein: CASSVGQLVSEQFF.

This rearrangement joins TRBV11-1 to TRBJ2-7, with D possibly matching TRBD2 (5 bases). From germline, CDR1 is SGHAT and CDR2 FQDESV (reference sequence). The V end was cut by 5 bases, the J end by 3 bases, with 14 bases between. This CDR3 is built from 14 residues. CDR3 DNA: TGTGCCAGCAGCGCGGGCGCCGGAGACTACGAGCAGTACTTC. It yields the protein CASSAGAGDYEQYF.

The rearrangement joins TRBV5-1 to TRBJ2-1; 10 nucleotides match TRBD2. Germline CDR1 reads SGHRS; CDR2 reads YFSETQ. Losses at the gene ends were 2 bases for V and 8 bases for J; bases not matched to a gene: 10. The CDR3 has 16 amino acids. CDR3 region: CASSFTVASGSYEQFF. The CDR3 DNA sequence: TGCGCCAGCAGCTTTACAGTGGCTAGCGGGAGCTATGAGCAGTTCTTC.

The CDR3 loop is CASSYKQANEQFF. CDR3 coding DNA: TGTGCCAGCAGTTATAAACAGGCAAATGAGCAGTTCTTC. This chain links TRBV6-5 with TRBJ2-1; maybe TRBD1 (5 bases). There are 13 residues in the CDR3. V shed 3 bases and J shed 7 bases, with 10 bases lying between them. Per germline, CDR1 MNHEY and CDR2 SVGAGI.

This chain connects TRBV2 to TRBJ2-1; D possibly corresponds to TRBD2 (5 bases). V was pared by 9 bases and J by 5 bases, with 11 bases between. CDR3 length: 12 amino acids. Germline CDR1 is SNHLY and CDR2 is FYNNEI. CDR3 region: CASRLSDNEQFF. CDR3 coding DNA: TGTGCCAGTAGACTATCCGACAATGAGCAGTTCTTC.

This chain connects TRBV11-1 to TRBJ2-1, with 9 bases matching TRBD1. This CDR3 region has 14 residues. Germline CDR1 and CDR2: SGHAT and FQDESV (reference sequence). The V and J ends lost 5 bases and 6 bases, in that order; junction bases with no gene match: 5. Here the CDR3 reads CASSAWTGANEQFF. DNA of the CDR3: TGTGCCAGCAGCGCCTGGACAGGGGCCAATGAGCAGTTCTTC. The full variable domain, rest sourced from reference TRBV11-1 and TRBJ2-1, is EAEVAQSPRYKITEKSQAVAFWCDPISGHATLYWYRQILGQGPELLVQFQDESVVDDSQLPKDRFSAERLKGVDSTLKIQPAELGDSAMYLCASSAWTGANEQFFGPGTRLTVL.

CDR3 protein: CASSFQGPDTQYF. CDR3 coding DNA: TGTGCCAGCAGCTTTCAGGGGCCAGATACGCAGTATTTT. J is TRBJ2-3 and V is TRBV5-6; D may be TRBD1 (6 bases). The CDR3 consists of 13 residues. Germline lookup yields CDR1 SGHDT and CDR2 YYEEEE. V was shortened by 2 bases and J by 4 bases, with 8 bases between the two germline ends.

This chain links TRBV28 with TRBJ1-4, with 8 bases matching TRBD1. There are 14 residues in the CDR3. Germline CDR1 reads MDHEN; CDR2 reads SYDVKM. With V trimmed by 6 bases and J by 4 bases, 4 bases remained unmatched. This CDR3 reads CASRRTGNNEKLFF. The CDR3 region has the DNA TGTGCCAGCAGAAGGACAGGGAATAATGAAAAACTGTTTTTT.

This rearrangement joins TRBV11-2 to TRBJ2-1; maybe TRBD2 (6 bases). The V and J ends lost 5 bases and 3 bases respectively, with 17 bases between them. The germline CDR1 and CDR2 sequences are SGHAT and FQNNGV. The CDR3 covers 16 residues. In DNA form, the CDR3 reads TGTGCCAGCAGCCGGAACTCGGGAGAAAGCTACAATGAGCAGTTCTTC. Protein product: CASSRNSGESYNEQFF.

This clone was detected only once. The chain couples TRBV30 to TRBJ1-3, with D uncertain. V lost 2 bases and J 1 base, leaving 6 bases between the germline ends. Germline V gene sequence: CDR1 GTSNPN, CDR2 SVGIG (reference sequence). The CDR3 loop spans 13 amino acids. The CDR3 DNA sequence: TGTGCCTGGAGTCCAGGTTCTGGAAACACCATATATTTT. Translating it yields CAWSPGSGNTIYF.

The chain recombines TRBV7-2 with TRBJ1-1; D call uncertain. This CDR3 comprises 13 residues. Trimming removed 5 bases from V and 5 bases from J, with 12 bases in between. CDR1 and CDR2 from the germline V gene are SGHTA and FQGNSA. Here the CDR3 reads CASSPPGWTEAFF. Here the CDR3 DNA reads TGTGCCAGCAGCCCCCCGGGTTGGACTGAAGCTTTCTTT.

The gene calls are TRBV5-4 and TRBJ2-5; unclear D gene. V was trimmed by 5 bases and J by 2 bases, leaving 4 bases between them. Germline V CDR1 and CDR2: SGHNT, YYREEE (reference sequence). The CDR3 is 11 amino acids. The CDR3 DNA reads as TGTGCCAGCAGTCTTCAAGAGACCCAGTACTTC. Its translation: CASSLQETQYF. Looking up the rest from reference TRBV5-4 and TRBJ2-5 gives the full variable domain: ETGVTQSPTHLIKTRGQQVTLRCSSQSGHNTVSWYQQALGQGPQFIFQYYREEENGRGNFPPRFSGLQFPNYSSELNVNALELDDSALYLCASSLQETQYFGPGTRLLVL.

V and J are TRBV5-4 and TRBJ1-1; D uncertain. There are 13 residues in the CDR3. The V gene's germline CDR1 is SGHNT and CDR2 YYREEE (reference sequence). The V gene lost 2 bases and the J gene lost 0 bases, with 5 bases spanning the gap. The CDR3 protein is CASSLLVNTEAFF. The CDR3 nucleotides are TGTGCCAGCAGCTTACTGGTGAACACTGAAGCTTTCTTT. Looking up the rest from reference TRBV5-4 and TRBJ1-1 gives the full variable domain: ETGVTQSPTHLIKTRGQQVTLRCSSQSGHNTVSWYQQALGQGPQFIFQYYREEENGRGNFPPRFSGLQFPNYSSELNVNALELDDSALYLCASSLLVNTEAFFGQGTRLTVV.

The chain links TRBV4-1 to TRBJ2-7; 10 bases match TRBD1. The CDR3 spans 16 residues. V was clipped by 3 bases and J by 4 bases; unmatched bases: 9. The V gene's germline CDR1 is MGHRA and CDR2 YSYEKL. CDR3 region: CASSQEPGTGVYEQYF. The CDR3 region has the DNA TGCGCCAGCAGCCAGGAGCCCGGGACAGGGGTTTACGAGCAGTACTTC.

This clone was observed a handful of times. The rearrangement joins TRBV19 to TRBJ1-5, with 8 nucleotides matching TRBD1. Trimming cost V 8 bases and J 6 bases; bases outside gene matches: 9. The CDR3 has 14 residues. Germline V gene data show CDR1 as LNHDA and CDR2 as SQIVND (reference sequence). The CDR3 DNA reads as TGTGCCAGTCTCCCCGGACAGGGAATTCAGCCCCAGCATTTT. Protein: CASLPGQGIQPQHF.

The V call is TRBV9, the J call TRBJ2-2; D unclear. The CDR3 consists of 14 residues. V shed 0 bases and J shed 4 bases, with 7 bases lying between them. The germline gives CDR1 SGDLS, CDR2 YYNGEE. This CDR3 reads CASSVDGGTGELFF. As DNA, the CDR3 is TGTGCCAGCAGCGTAGATGGCGGCACCGGGGAGCTGTTTTTT.

This rearrangement joins TRBV27 to TRBJ2-7; the match to TRBD2 covers 9 bases. This CDR3 spans 15 amino acids. The J segment lost 4 bases and the V segment lost 5 bases, leaving 9 bases of the junction unmatched. Germline V gives CDR1 MNHEY, CDR2 SMNVEV (reference sequence). The CDR3 reads CASSESGGLSYEQYF. CDR3 nucleotides: TGTGCCAGCAGTGAAAGCGGGGGGCTGTCGTACGAGCAGTACTTC.